These 16 T cell receptor beta chains came from one sample sequenced in a study of T cell responses to AZD1222 COVID-19 vaccine. Sequenced by immunoSEQ multiplex PCR; TCRdb stores in-frame clones only, minus some. This table has around 100,000 clones, roughly 88% appearing once. The sequencing used peripheral blood, collected on day 0 of AZD1222 vaccination. The receptors originated from an adult in good health.

The V gene is TRBV28, the J gene TRBJ2-5; no clear D gene. The CDR3 contains 15 residues. Trimming took 4 bases from V and 1 from J, leaving 13 bases between them. Germline CDR1 reads MDHEN; CDR2 reads SYDVKM. CDR3 protein: CASSSPPKAQETQYF. In DNA form, the CDR3 reads TGTGCCAGCAGTTCCCCTCCTAAAGCCCAAGAGACCCAGTACTTC.

Remarks on this clone: In the same sample, other DNA sequences code for this CDR3. The chain employs TRBV5-1 and TRBJ1-2; no clear D gene. The CDR3 consists of 13 residues. The V gene lost 0 bases and the J gene lost 2 bases, with 5 bases spanning the gap. Looked up from germline, CDR1 is SGHRS and CDR2 is YFSETQ. The CDR3 here is CASSLEGNYGYTF. The CDR3 bases are TGCGCCAGCAGCTTGGAAGGGAACTATGGCTACACCTTC.

The rearrangement links TRBV12-5 to TRBJ1-1; the D gene is possibly TRBD1 (5 bases). Trimming left V 1 base short and J 2 bases short, with 8 bases between. CDR3 length: 14 amino acids. Germline V CDR1 and CDR2: LGHNT, FRNRAP. CDR3 in amino acids: CASGLDGGNTEAFF. In DNA form, the CDR3 reads TGTGCTAGTGGTTTGGACGGGGGAAACACTGAAGCTTTCTTT.

The V and J genes are TRBV4-2 and TRBJ2-2; 13 bases agree with TRBD2. The CDR3 contains 17 residues. From germline, CDR1 is LGHNA and CDR2 YNFKEQ. Losses at the gene ends were 4 bases for V and 8 bases for J; bases not matched to a gene: 10. CDR3 DNA sequence: TGTGCCAGCAGCCCCCAGGGACTAGCGGGATCCACGGGGGAGCTGTTTTTT. Protein sequence: CASSPQGLAGSTGELFF.

The chain employs TRBV6-2 or TRBV6-3 and TRBJ2-1, with D maybe TRBD1 (6 bases). The CDR3 length is 16 residues. Germline-derived CDR1 and CDR2 are MNHEY and SVGEGT. V lost 5 bases to trimming and J lost 4 bases, with 18 bases between them. Written as DNA, the CDR3 is TGTGCCAGCAGTACCCCCTCGGCAGGGGCGTACAATGAGCAGTTCTTC. This translates into CASSTPSAGAYNEQFF.

This chain uses TRBV7-3 with TRBJ2-1, with 9 positions matching TRBD2. After removal of 5 bases from V and 6 bases from J, the junction contained 8 bases not matched to a gene. Germline V gene lookup returns CDR1 SGHTA and CDR2 FQGTGA. CDR3 length: 15 amino acids. CDR3 DNA sequence: TGTGCCAGCAGCCTCCCAGGCGGGGGGGCCAATGAGCAGTTCTTC. It translates to CASSLPGGGANEQFF.

V usage is TRBV9 and J usage is TRBJ1-3; D gene uncertain. The V gene lost 4 bases and the J gene lost 4 bases, with 6 bases spanning the gap. CDR3 size: 12 residues. Germline V gives CDR1 SGDLS, CDR2 YYNGEE. CDR3 sequence: CASSRGGNTIYF. The DNA for the CDR3 is TGTGCCAGCAGCCGAGGGGGAAACACCATATATTTT.

The rearrangement joins TRBV2 to TRBJ1-1, with D perhaps matching TRBD1 (6 bases). Trimming removed 7 bases at V and 7 bases at J, with 10 bases between. Germline V gives CDR1 SNHLY, CDR2 FYNNEI. This CDR3 has 11 amino acids. Here the CDR3 DNA reads TGTGCCAGCACTCTCAGGGGTGAAGCTTTCTTT. Translated, it gives CASTLRGEAFF.

The chain is built from TRBV12-3 or TRBV12-4 and TRBJ2-7, with D hard to call. Trimming pared 3 bases from V and 4 bases from J, leaving 4 bases between. The CDR3 consists of 11 residues. The CDR3 sequence: CASSFGYEQYF. The CDR3 DNA reads TGTGCCAGCAGTTTCGGATACGAGCAGTACTTC.

The chain couples TRBV7-9 to TRBJ2-6, with unresolved D. V was pared by 3 bases and J by 4 bases, with 10 bases between. This CDR3 has 15 residues. Germline values: CDR1 SEHNR, CDR2 FQNEAQ (reference sequence). CDR3 region: CASSFVEAGANVLTF. CDR3 bases: TGTGCCAGCAGCTTCGTAGAAGCCGGGGCCAACGTCCTGACTTTC.

This chain links TRBV11-1 with TRBJ2-7; D is possibly TRBD2 (5 bases). The germline V gene encodes CDR1 SGHAT and CDR2 FQDESV (reference sequence). The CDR3 runs 13 residues. V was trimmed by 2 bases and J by 0 bases, leaving 5 bases between them. The CDR3 reads CASSLSGSYEQYF. The CDR3 nucleotides read TGTGCCAGCAGCTTAAGCGGCTCCTACGAGCAGTACTTC.

This rearrangement joins TRBV9 to TRBJ2-2; 7 bases fit TRBD1. V was clipped by 3 bases and J by 0 bases; unmatched bases: 8. This CDR3 comprises 17 residues. CDR1 is SGDLS, CDR2 YYNGEE, per germline. CDR3 loop: CASSAQRTGANTGELFF. The CDR3 DNA reads TGTGCCAGCAGCGCGCAGCGGACAGGAGCGAACACCGGGGAGCTGTTTTTT.

V and J are TRBV4-3 and TRBJ2-3, with D perhaps matching TRBD2 (7 bases). The CDR3 contains 15 residues. With 3 bases removed from V and 0 bases from J, the gap between germline ends came to 10 bases. The germline CDR1 and CDR2 sequences are LGHNA and YSLEER. The CDR3: CASSQTGGSTDTQYF. The CDR3 DNA is TGCGCCAGCAGCCAGACGGGGGGCAGCACAGATACGCAGTATTTT.

V is TRBV5-1 and J is TRBJ1-6; no definite D call. CDR1 is SGHRS, CDR2 YFSETQ, per germline. V lost 4 bases to trimming and J lost 5 bases, with 16 bases between them. The CDR3 has 16 residues. The CDR3 reads CASSSSGDPDNSPLHF. The CDR3 DNA reads TGCGCCAGCAGCAGCTCCGGGGATCCGGATAATTCACCCCTCCACTTT.

The chain carries TRBV9 and TRBJ1-2; 7 bases align to TRBD1. Germline values: CDR1 SGDLS, CDR2 YYNGEE. The junction had 10 bases not matched to a gene; V was cut back by 4 bases and J by 1 base. The CDR3 has 16 residues. CDR3 protein: CASSPKTGSGNYGYTF. The DNA for the CDR3 is TGTGCCAGCAGCCCAAAGACAGGGAGCGGTAACTATGGCTACACCTTC.

The J gene is TRBJ1-2, the V gene TRBV6-5; D is uncertain. The germline CDR1 and CDR2 sequences are MNHEY and SVGAGI. The CDR3 is 14 amino acids. Between the trimmed V and J ends, which lost 6 bases and 8 bases, there was a span of 19 bases. The CDR3 DNA sequence: TGTGCCAGCAGCCAGGCTTGGGGTATAGTCGGCTACACCTTC. This encodes CASSQAWGIVGYTF.